This T cell receptor (beta chain) derives from a study of regulatory T cells in long-lasting Graves disease. Time point described: persistent/refractory GD, antithyroid drugs over 5 years with positive TRAb. The authors made the TCR library using RNA they extracted from PBMCs. Peripheral blood, about 10 milliliters per patient, was collected in EDTA tubes. The CDR3 has 15 amino acids. CDR1 and CDR2 from the germline V gene are SNHLY and FYNNEI. Unmatched junction bases numbered 4, after V lost 5 bases and J lost 0 bases. Arm-PCR of CDR3 regions and iRepertoire HTBI primers were the basis on which TCR beta libraries were built. TCRdb reprocessed the multiplex PCR reads via MiXCR and lists one record per CDR3 protein. The repertoire holds 600,000 to 850,000 distinct CDR3 sequences, 30% seen once, with around 42% in the top ten. Of note for this clonotype: What it recognizes is unknown.

General study findings and limits: When disease was persistent, TRBV28, TRBJ1-2 and TRBJ2-5 were the favored segments.

V is TRBV2 and J is TRBJ1-5; 7 bases align to TRBD1. The TCR was taken from a female donor with Graves disease. Sequencing used peripheral blood mononuclear cells (PBMCs), obtained when the disease was refractory, from a patient treated with antithyroid drugs. The DNA for the CDR3 is TGTGCCAGCAGTCGACAGGGATATAGCAATCAGCCCCAGCATTTT. This codes for CASSRQGYSNQPQHF. The variable domain in full, completed from reference TRBV2 and TRBJ1-5, reads EPEVTQTPSHQVTQMGQEVILRCVPISNHLYFYWYRQILGQKVEFLVSFYNNEISEKSEIFDDQFSVERPDGSNFTLKIRSTKLEDSAMYFCASSRQGYSNQPQHFGDGTRLSIL.